This T cell receptor (beta chain) originates from a study of cytomegalovirus exposure and HLA in healthy donors. About the study: Among about 179 million T cells, an earlier analysis found 117 million unique TCR beta sequences.

60 Vbeta and 13 Jbeta primers were used in PCR. Profiled with immunoSEQ multiplex PCR; TCRdb holds only in-frame clones, not every one. The table lists 180,000 or so clones, about three quarters of them singletons. This CDR3 has 15 residues. V lost 4 bases, J lost 2 bases, and 12 bases lay in between. Germline CDR1 SGHRS, CDR2 YFSETQ. The chain has TRBV5-1 and TRBJ2-2, with D tentatively TRBD2 (6 bases). The sequence derives from a man in his fifties or sixties in good health and CMV-seropositive. Sample: PBMCs. The CDR3 is CASSRLDFNTGELFF. The CDR3 DNA follows: TGCGCCAGCAGCAGACTAGACTTCAACACCGGGGAGCTGTTTTTT.